This T cell receptor beta chain was captured in a study of blood T cell repertoires in COVID-19. The germline V gene has CDR1 SEHNR and CDR2 FQNEAQ (reference sequence). V was trimmed by 3 bases and J by 7 bases, leaving 10 bases between them. This CDR3 comprises 12 residues. Assay used: immunoSEQ multiplex PCR; TCRdb lists only in-frame clones, some missing. The data show about 280,000 clones, 88% seen once. This clone was counted only a few times. A Seattle source enrolled patients during active infection and followed them longitudinally. The chain couples TRBV7-9 to TRBJ2-7, with D possibly being TRBD2 (5 bases). The sequenced sample was peripheral blood. This clonotype was sampled from a woman aged 30 to 39 with COVID-19, enrolled during active disease. The CDR3 coding sequence is TGTGCCAGCAGCTTGGGAGTATGGGAGCAGTACTTC. It encodes CASSLGVWEQYF.